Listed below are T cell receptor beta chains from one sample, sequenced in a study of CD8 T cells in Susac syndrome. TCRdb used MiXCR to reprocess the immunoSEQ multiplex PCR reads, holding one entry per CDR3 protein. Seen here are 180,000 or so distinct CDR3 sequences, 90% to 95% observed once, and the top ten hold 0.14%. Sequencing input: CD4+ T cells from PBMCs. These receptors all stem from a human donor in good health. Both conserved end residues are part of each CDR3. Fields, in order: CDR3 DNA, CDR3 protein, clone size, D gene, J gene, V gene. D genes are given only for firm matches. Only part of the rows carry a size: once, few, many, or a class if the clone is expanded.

cdr3_nt: TGTGCCAGCAGCAAATGGGCGGGGTGGTACGAGCAGTACTTC; cdr3_aa: CASSKWAGWYEQYF; clone_size: .; d_call: .; j_call: TRBJ2-7; v_call: TRBV21-1
cdr3_nt: TGTGCCAGCAGCTTTGGACTAGCGGGGGAGCAAGAGACCCAGTACTTC; cdr3_aa: CASSFGLAGEQETQYF; clone_size: .; d_call: TRBD2; j_call: TRBJ2-5; v_call: TRBV5-6
cdr3_nt: TGTGCCGGTGGACGAGGGGCCCTAGATGAGCAGTTCTTC; cdr3_aa: CAGGRGALDEQFF; clone_size: .; d_call: .; j_call: TRBJ2-1; v_call: TRBV10-3
cdr3_nt: TGCAGTGCAGGGGAGGGCTACGAGCAGTACTTC; cdr3_aa: CSAGEGYEQYF; clone_size: .; d_call: TRBD2; j_call: TRBJ2-7; v_call: TRBV20-1
cdr3_nt: TGTGCCAGCGGTGACTGGGACAGGGCAGTTCGGGAGACCCAGTACTTC; cdr3_aa: CASGDWDRAVRETQYF; clone_size: .; d_call: TRBD1; j_call: TRBJ2-5; v_call: TRBV6-2/TRBV6-3
cdr3_nt: TGCAGTGCGAATAACGTACGGGACACCGATTCACCCCTCCACTTT; cdr3_aa: CSANNVRDTDSPLHF; clone_size: .; d_call: .; j_call: TRBJ1-6; v_call: TRBV20-1
cdr3_nt: TGCGCCAGCAGCTTGTCTGCTGGAATGTTGCATGAGCAGTTCTTC; cdr3_aa: CASSLSAGMLHEQFF; clone_size: .; d_call: .; j_call: TRBJ2-1; v_call: TRBV5-1
cdr3_nt: TGCAGTGCTAGCAGGGGGTTGAACACCGGGGAGCTGTTTTTT; cdr3_aa: CSASRGLNTGELFF; clone_size: few; d_call: TRBD1; j_call: TRBJ2-2; v_call: TRBV20-1
cdr3_nt: TGTGCCAGCAGCTTAGTACTAGCGGGGGGCCCGGGGTCCCAGTACTTC; cdr3_aa: CASSLVLAGGPGSQYF; clone_size: .; d_call: TRBD2; j_call: TRBJ2-5; v_call: TRBV7-8
cdr3_nt: TGTGCCAGCTCCCTCGGGACAAAGTACATGAACACTGAAGCTTTCTTT; cdr3_aa: CASSLGTKYMNTEAFF; clone_size: .; d_call: .; j_call: TRBJ1-1; v_call: TRBV18
cdr3_nt: TGCGCCAGCAGCTTTGATCCCGAATATGGCTACACCTTC; cdr3_aa: CASSFDPEYGYTF; clone_size: .; d_call: .; j_call: TRBJ1-2; v_call: TRBV5-1
cdr3_nt: TGTGCCAGCAGCGTAGACGGTTCCGGGTATGAAGCTTTCTTT; cdr3_aa: CASSVDGSGYEAFF; clone_size: .; d_call: .; j_call: TRBJ1-1; v_call: TRBV9
cdr3_nt: TGTGCCAGCCGGGACTACACAGATGGCTACACCTTC; cdr3_aa: CASRDYTDGYTF; clone_size: .; d_call: .; j_call: TRBJ1-2; v_call: TRBV3-1
cdr3_nt: TGTGCCAGCAGCGTGGGACCGTCTAGCAATCAGCCCCAGCATTTT; cdr3_aa: CASSVGPSSNQPQHF; clone_size: .; d_call: .; j_call: TRBJ1-5; v_call: TRBV9
cdr3_nt: TGTGCCACCAGAAAGGATATTGCTAACTATGGCTACACCTTC; cdr3_aa: CATRKDIANYGYTF; clone_size: .; d_call: .; j_call: TRBJ1-2; v_call: TRBV15
cdr3_nt: TGTGCCAGCAGCCAAGAAACCCCCGGGCCAGGGGGTTCACCCCTCCACTTT; cdr3_aa: CASSQETPGPGGSPLHF; clone_size: .; d_call: TRBD1; j_call: TRBJ1-6; v_call: TRBV4-2
cdr3_nt: TGCGCCAGCAGCTATGCCTCCCCTGGGCAAGAGACCCAGTACTTC; cdr3_aa: CASSYASPGQETQYF; clone_size: .; d_call: .; j_call: TRBJ2-5; v_call: TRBV5-1
cdr3_nt: TGCGCCAGCAGCCACGGACTAGCGGGGGCCGCGGAGGATACGCAGTATTTT; cdr3_aa: CASSHGLAGAAEDTQYF; clone_size: .; d_call: TRBD2; j_call: TRBJ2-3; v_call: TRBV4-3
cdr3_nt: TGTGCCGCTGCGGGACAGGGAGGCTCACCCCTCCACTTT; cdr3_aa: CAAAGQGGSPLHF; clone_size: .; d_call: TRBD1; j_call: TRBJ1-6; v_call: TRBV25-1
cdr3_nt: TGTGCCAGCAGCAAAGGGACTAGCGGGGCACAGACCCAGTACTTC; cdr3_aa: CASSKGTSGAQTQYF; clone_size: .; d_call: TRBD2; j_call: TRBJ2-5; v_call: TRBV7-2
cdr3_nt: TGTGCCAGCGCGAGGAGCGCCCCCCTCGAGCAGTACTTC; cdr3_aa: CASARSAPLEQYF; clone_size: .; d_call: .; j_call: TRBJ2-7; v_call: TRBV7-2
cdr3_nt: TGTGCCAGCAGCTTCGGGGGCGCGGAGACCCAGTACTTC; cdr3_aa: CASSFGGAETQYF; clone_size: .; d_call: .; j_call: TRBJ2-5; v_call: TRBV5-6